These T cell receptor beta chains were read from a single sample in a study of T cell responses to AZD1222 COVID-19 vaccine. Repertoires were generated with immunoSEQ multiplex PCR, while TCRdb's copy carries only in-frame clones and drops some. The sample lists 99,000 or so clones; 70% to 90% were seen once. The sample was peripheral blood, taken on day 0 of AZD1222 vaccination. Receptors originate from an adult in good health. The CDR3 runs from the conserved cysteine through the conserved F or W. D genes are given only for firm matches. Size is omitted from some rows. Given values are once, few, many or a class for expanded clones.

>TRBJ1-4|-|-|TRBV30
TGTGCCTGGAGTGCCCACAACAATGAAAAACTGTTTTTT
CAWSAHNNEKLFF
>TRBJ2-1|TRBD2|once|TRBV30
TGTGCCTGGAGCCCCGGACTAGCGGGGGTAAATGAGCAGTTCTTC
CAWSPGLAGVNEQFF
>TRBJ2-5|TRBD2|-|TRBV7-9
TGTGCCAGCAGCTTATGGGGGGGAGAGACCCAGTACTTC
CASSLWGGETQYF
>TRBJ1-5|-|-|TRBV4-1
TGCGCCAGCAGCCAATTGACAGATAGCAATCAGCCCCAGCATTTT
CASSQLTDSNQPQHF
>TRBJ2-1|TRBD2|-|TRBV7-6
TGTGCCAGCAGCTCAATGACTAGCGGGGGGAGTTACAATGAGCAGTTCTTC
CASSSMTSGGSYNEQFF
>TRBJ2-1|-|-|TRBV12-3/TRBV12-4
TGTGCCAGCAGTTTATCAAGTGAGCAGTTCTTC
CASSLSSEQFF
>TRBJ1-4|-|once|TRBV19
TGTGCCAGTGGGGATGAAAAACTGTTTTTT
CASGDEKLFF
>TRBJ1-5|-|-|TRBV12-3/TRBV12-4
TGTGCCAGCAGGCTCGGGGCGGATCAGCCCCAGCATTTT
CASRLGADQPQHF
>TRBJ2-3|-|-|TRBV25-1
TGTGCCAGCAGTGATGGGGGGGGGCCAAACACAGATACGCAGTATTTT
CASSDGGGPNTDTQYF
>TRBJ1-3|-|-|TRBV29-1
TGCAGCACAAAACTACACCTCGGAAACACCATATATTTT
CSTKLHLGNTIYF
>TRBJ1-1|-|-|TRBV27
TGTGCCAGCAGTTTGTGGCAGGGCTTCGCTGAAGCTTTCTTT
CASSLWQGFAEAFF
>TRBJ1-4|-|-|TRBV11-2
TGTGCCAGCAGCACCCCCCCCACGAGGGGGGATATTTCTAATGAAAAACTGTTTTTT
CASSTPPTRGDISNEKLFF
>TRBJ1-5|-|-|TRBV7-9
TGTGCCAGCAGCTTAGGCCAACAGGGTGCTCAACAGCCCCAGCATTTT
CASSLGQQGAQQPQHF
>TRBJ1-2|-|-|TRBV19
TGTGCCAGTAGTATAGTAGCCAGGGAGGCACATGGCTACACCTTC
CASSIVAREAHGYTF
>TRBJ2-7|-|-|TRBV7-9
TGTGCCAGCAGCCCGGGGGAGCAGTACTTC
CASSPGEQYF
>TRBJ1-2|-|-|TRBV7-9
TGTGCCAGCAGCTTAGGCCTTACACCGGGACTGAACTATGGCTACACCTTC
CASSLGLTPGLNYGYTF
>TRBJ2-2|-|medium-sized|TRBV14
TGTGCCAGCAGCCTCAAGGCCTGGGGGACCGGGGAGCTGTTTTTT
CASSLKAWGTGELFF
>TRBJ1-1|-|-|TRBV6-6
TGTGCCAGCAGTTACGGGGGGGCCACTGAAGCTTTCTTT
CASSYGGATEAFF
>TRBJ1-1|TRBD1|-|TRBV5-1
TGCGCCAGCAGCCTAATGACAGGGCTTACTGAAGCTTTCTTT
CASSLMTGLTEAFF
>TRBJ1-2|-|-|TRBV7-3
TGTGCCAGCAGCTTAATGGGTGGGACCGGCTATGGCTACACCTTC
CASSLMGGTGYGYTF
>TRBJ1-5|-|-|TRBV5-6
TGTGCCAGCAGCTTGGTAGGTCGCAGGGATCAGCCCCAGCATTTT
CASSLVGRRDQPQHF
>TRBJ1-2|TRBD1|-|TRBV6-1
TGTGCCAGCAGTGAACGAGGACAGGCTCGTGGCTACACCTTC
CASSERGQARGYTF
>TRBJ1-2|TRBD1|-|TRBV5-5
TGTGCCAGCAGCTTGGGGACAGGCCTGGGCTATGGCTACACCTTC
CASSLGTGLGYGYTF
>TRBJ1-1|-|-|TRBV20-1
TGCAGTCCTGACGAGAGCACTGAAGCTTTCTTT
CSPDESTEAFF
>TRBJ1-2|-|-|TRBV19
TGTGCCAGTAGTATAGACCCCCAGGCCCCATATGGCTACACCTTC
CASSIDPQAPYGYTF
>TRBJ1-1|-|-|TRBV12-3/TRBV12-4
TGTGCCAGCAGTTTTGGGCCAGGGAGTGAAGCTTTCTTT
CASSFGPGSEAFF
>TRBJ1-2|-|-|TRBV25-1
TGTGCCAGCAGTGAGGTTACAGGGAAGAACTATGGCTACACCTTC
CASSEVTGKNYGYTF
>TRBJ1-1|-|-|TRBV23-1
TGCGCCAGCAGTCAAAGGACCCCAGGGGACGCTTTCTTT
CASSQRTPGDAFF
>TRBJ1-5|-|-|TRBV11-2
TGTGCCAGCAGCCAAGGACCCGGCCAGCCCCAGCATTTT
CASSQGPGQPQHF
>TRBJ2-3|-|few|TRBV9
TGTGCCAGCAGCCCTTGGCCCACAGATACGCAGTATTTT
CASSPWPTDTQYF
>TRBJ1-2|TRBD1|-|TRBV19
TGTGCCAGTAGAGGCCAGGACAGGTCTAACTATGGCTACACCTTC
CASRGQDRSNYGYTF
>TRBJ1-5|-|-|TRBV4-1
TGCGCCAGCAGCCTCCGGGGCAATCAGCCCCAGCATTTT
CASSLRGNQPQHF